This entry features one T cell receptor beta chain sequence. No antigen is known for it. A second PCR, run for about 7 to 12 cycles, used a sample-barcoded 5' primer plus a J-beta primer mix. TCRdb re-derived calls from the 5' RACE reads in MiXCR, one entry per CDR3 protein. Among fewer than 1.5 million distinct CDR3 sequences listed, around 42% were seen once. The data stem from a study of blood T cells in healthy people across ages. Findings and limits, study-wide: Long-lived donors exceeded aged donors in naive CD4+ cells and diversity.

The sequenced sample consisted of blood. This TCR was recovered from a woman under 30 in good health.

The CDR3 DNA follows: TGTGCCAGCAGCCAAGATTCTGGAGGGGCGAGAACCGAGACCCAGTACTTC. As protein: CASSQDSGGARTETQYF. The rearrangement links TRBV3-1 to TRBJ2-5; a weak D match, TRBD2 (6 bases). Germline lookup yields CDR1 LGHDT and CDR2 YNNKEL (reference sequence). Trimming left V 0 bases short and J 5 bases short, with 19 bases between. This CDR3 spans 17 amino acids.